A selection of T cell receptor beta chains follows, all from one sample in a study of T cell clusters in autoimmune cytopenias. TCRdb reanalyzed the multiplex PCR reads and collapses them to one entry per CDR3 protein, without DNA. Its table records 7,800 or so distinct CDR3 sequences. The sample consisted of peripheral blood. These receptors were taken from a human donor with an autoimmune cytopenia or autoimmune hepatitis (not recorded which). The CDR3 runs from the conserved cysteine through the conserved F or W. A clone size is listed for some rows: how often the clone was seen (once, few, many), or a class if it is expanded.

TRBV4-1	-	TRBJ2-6	CASRYSRSGANVLTF
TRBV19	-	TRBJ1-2	CASSIGGGQGAGGYTF
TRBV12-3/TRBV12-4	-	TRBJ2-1	CASSFAQGRNEQFF
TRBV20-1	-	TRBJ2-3	CSATGTSESTDTQYF
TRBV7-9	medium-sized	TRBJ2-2	CASNRYWTASTGELFF
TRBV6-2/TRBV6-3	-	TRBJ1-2	CASSYDPRPPDTLVANYGYTF
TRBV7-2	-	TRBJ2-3	CASSRSPGLAVFGENTQYF
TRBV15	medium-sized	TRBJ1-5	CATSSALGSNQPQHF
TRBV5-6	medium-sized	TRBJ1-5	CASRLQGVNNQPQHF
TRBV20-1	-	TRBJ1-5	CSARGDRNVLNNQPQHF
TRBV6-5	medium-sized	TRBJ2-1	CASSYTRTGGYNEQFF
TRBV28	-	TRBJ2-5	CASSPRGLAEETQYF
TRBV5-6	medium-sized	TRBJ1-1	CASSYPTGRNTEAFF
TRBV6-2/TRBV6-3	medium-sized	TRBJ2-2	CASAYWTAGGELFF
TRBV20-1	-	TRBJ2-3	CSARDPGRGRDTQYF
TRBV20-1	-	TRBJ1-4	CSAREVGDSLRRNEKLFF
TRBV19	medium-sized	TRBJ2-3	CASRFGRGTDTQYF
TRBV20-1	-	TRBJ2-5	CSAPGGGETQYF
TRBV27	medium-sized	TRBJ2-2	CASSPSGAQGTGELFF
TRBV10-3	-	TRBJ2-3	CAISESGGSTDTQYF
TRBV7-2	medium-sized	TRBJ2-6	CASSPGGGRAGANVLTF
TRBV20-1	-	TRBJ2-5	CSARDKWRDRGQETQYF
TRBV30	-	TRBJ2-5	CAWTAGRAETQYF
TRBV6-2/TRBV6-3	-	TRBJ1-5	CASSYMGSNQPQHF
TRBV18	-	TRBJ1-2	CASSPSETYGYTF
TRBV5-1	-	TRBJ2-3	CAASSGGDTDTQYF
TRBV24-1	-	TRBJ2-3	CATSDLTRDTQYF
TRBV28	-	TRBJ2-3	CASTIQLAGGRDTQYF
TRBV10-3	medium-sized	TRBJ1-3	CAIGGGKGNTIYF
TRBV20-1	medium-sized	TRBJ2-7	CSARDSYYEQYF
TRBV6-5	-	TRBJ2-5	CASSSLAGGQGETQYF
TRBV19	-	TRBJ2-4	CASSIESSGVGKNIQYF
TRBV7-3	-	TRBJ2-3	CASSFIAGGVDTQYF
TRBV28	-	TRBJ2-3	CASSLGSRRARGDTQYF
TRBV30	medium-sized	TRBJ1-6	CAWSVWQGMWTSYNSPLHF
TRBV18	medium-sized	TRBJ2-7	CASSPAGGYEQYF
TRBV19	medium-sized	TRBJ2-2	CASSPGTANTGELFF
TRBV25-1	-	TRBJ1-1	CASSETRGSGATEAFF
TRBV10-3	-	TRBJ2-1	CAISIAGASYNEQFF
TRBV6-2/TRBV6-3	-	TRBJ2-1	CASSYSGGAYNEQFF
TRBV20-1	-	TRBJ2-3	CSARDTNSQFTDTQYF
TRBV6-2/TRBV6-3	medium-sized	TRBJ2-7	CASSSPPGQPYEQYF
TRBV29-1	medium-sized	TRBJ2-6	CSVQGAGLPPGANVLTF
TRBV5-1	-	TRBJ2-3	CASSPARDRGTDTQYF
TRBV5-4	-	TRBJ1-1	CASSQVGWEGYTEAFF
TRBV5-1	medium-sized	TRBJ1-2	CASSFGSGLNYGYTF
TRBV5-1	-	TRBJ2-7	CASSLHRGPYEQYF
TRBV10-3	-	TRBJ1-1	CAITQGGSTEAFF
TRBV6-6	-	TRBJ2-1	CASSPLENEQFF